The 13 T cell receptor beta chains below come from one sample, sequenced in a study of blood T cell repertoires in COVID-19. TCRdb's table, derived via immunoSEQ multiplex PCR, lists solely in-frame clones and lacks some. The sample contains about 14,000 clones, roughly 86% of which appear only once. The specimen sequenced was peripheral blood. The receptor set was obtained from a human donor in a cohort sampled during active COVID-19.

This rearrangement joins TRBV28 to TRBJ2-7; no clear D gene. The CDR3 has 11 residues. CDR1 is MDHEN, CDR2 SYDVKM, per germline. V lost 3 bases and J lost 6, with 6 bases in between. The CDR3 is CASSLYPEQYF. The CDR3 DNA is TGTGCCAGCAGTTTGTATCCCGAGCAGTACTTC. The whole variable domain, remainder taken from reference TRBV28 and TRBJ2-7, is DVKVTQSSRYLVKRTGEKVFLECVQDMDHENMFWYRQDPGLGLRLIYFSYDVKMKEKGDIPEGYSVSREKKERFSLILESASTNQTSMYLCASSLYPEQYFGPGTRLTVT.

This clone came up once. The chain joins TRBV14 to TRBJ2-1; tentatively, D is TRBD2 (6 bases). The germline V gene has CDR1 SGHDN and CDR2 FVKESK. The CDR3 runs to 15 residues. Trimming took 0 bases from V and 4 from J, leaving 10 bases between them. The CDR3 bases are TGTGCCAGCAGCCAAGATGGCGGGATATACAATGAGCAGTTCTTC. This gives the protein CASSQDGGIYNEQFF.

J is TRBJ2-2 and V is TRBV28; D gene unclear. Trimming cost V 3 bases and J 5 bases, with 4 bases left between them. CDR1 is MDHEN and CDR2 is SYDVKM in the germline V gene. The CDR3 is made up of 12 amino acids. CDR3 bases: TGTGCCAGCAGTTTGAGGACCGGGGAGCTGTTTTTT. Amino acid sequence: CASSLRTGELFF.

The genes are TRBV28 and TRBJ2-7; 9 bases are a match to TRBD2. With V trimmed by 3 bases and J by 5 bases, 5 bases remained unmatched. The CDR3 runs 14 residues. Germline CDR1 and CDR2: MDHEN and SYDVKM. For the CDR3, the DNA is TGTGCCAGCAGTTTGCCGACTAGCGGAAACGAGCAGTACTTC. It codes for CASSLPTSGNEQYF.

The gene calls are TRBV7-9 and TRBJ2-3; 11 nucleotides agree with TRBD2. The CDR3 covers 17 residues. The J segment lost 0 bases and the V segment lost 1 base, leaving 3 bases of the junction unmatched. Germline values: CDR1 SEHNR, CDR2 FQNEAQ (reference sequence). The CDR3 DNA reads TGTGCCAGCAGCTTAGTGACTAGCGGGGTGAGCACAGATACGCAGTATTTT. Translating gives CASSLVTSGVSTDTQYF.

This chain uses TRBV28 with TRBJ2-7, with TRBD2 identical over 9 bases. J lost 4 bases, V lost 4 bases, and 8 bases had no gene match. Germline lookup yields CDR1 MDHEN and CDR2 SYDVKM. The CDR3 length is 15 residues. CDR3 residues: CASSSPPGLAYEQYF. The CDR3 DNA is TGTGCCAGCAGTTCACCTCCGGGACTAGCTTACGAGCAGTACTTC.

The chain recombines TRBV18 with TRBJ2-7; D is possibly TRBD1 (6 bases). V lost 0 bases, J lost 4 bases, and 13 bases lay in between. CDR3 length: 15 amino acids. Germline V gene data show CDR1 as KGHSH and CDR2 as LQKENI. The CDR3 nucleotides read TGTGCCAGCTCACCACCAGGGGAAGGGGGTTACGAGCAGTACTTC. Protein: CASSPPGEGGYEQYF.

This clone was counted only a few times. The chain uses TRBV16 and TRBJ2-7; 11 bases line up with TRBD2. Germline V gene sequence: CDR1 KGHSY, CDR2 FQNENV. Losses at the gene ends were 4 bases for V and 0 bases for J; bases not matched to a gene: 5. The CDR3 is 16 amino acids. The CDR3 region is CASSPTSGKSSYEQYF. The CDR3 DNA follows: TGTGCCAGCAGCCCGACTAGCGGGAAATCCTCCTACGAGCAGTACTTC.

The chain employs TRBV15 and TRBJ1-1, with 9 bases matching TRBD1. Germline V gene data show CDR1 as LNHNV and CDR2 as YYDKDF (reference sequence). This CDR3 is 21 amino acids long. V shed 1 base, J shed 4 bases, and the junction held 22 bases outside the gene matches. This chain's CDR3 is CATSRGSPETGGTRVRTEAFF. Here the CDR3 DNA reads TGTGCCACCAGCAGAGGATCCCCCGAGACAGGGGGAACGCGAGTTCGCACTGAAGCTTTCTTT.

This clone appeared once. The CDR3 sequence is CASATSGRALAYEQYF. The CDR3 nucleotides are TGTGCCAGCGCTACTAGCGGGAGGGCCTTAGCCTACGAGCAGTACTTC. V and J are TRBV28 and TRBJ2-7; 13 nucleotides agree with TRBD2. This CDR3 spans 16 amino acids. With V trimmed by 8 bases and J by 2 bases, 9 bases remained unmatched. Germline lookup yields CDR1 MDHEN and CDR2 SYDVKM.

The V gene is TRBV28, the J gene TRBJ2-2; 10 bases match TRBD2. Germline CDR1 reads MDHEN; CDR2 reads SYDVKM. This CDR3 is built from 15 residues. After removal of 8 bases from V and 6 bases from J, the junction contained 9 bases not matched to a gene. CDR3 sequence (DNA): TGTGCCAGCGGGATAACTAGCGGGAATTCCGGGGAGCTGTTTTTT. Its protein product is CASGITSGNSGELFF.

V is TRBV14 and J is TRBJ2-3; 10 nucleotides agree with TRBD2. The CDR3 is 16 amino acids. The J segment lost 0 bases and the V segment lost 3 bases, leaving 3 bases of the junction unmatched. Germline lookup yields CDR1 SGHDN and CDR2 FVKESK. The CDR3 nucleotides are TGTGCCAGCAGCCACCGGACTAGCGGAAGCACAGATACGCAGTATTTT. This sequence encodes CASSHRTSGSTDTQYF.

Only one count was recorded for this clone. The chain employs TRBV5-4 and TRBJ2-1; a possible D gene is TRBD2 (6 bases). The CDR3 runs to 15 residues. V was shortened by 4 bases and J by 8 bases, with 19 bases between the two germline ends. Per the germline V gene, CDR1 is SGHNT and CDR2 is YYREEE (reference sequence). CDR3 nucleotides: TGTGCCAGCAGCCACGCGGGACGGATAGGGGATGAGCAGTTCTTC. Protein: CASSHAGRIGDEQFF.